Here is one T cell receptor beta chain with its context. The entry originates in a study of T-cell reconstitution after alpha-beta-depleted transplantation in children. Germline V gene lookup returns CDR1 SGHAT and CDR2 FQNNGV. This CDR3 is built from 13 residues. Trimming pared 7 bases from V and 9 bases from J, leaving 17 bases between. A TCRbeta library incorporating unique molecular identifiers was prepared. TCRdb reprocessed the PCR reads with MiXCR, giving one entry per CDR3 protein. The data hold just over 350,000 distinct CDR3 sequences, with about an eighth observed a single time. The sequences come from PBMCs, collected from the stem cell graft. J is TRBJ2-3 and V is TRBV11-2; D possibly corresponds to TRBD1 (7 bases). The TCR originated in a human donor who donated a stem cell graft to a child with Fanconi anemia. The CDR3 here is CASNTGARGTQYF. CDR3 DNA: TGTGCCAGCAACACAGGGGCTCGGGGGACGCAGTATTTT.